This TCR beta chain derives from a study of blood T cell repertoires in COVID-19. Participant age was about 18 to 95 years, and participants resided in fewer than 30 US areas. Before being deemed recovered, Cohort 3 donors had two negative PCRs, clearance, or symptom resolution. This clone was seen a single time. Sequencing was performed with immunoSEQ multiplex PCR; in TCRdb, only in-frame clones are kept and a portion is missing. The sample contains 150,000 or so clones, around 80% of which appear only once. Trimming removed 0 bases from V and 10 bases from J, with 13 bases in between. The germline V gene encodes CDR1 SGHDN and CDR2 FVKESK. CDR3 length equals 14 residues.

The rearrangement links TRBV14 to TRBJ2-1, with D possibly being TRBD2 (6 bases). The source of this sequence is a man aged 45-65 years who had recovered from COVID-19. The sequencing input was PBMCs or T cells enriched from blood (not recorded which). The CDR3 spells CASSQDWREEEQFF. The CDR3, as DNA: TGTGCCAGCAGCCAAGATTGGAGGGAAGAAGAGCAGTTCTTC.